Detailed here is one T cell receptor beta chain. In the study's own analysis: Estimates of nucleated cell counts were drawn from the amplification of reference gene primers. Assay: immunoSEQ multiplex PCR; the TCRdb copy retains only in-frame clones and omits some. V, J and clone size were drawn from that table, and D and trimming were deduced from the DNA. The sample includes about 45,000 clones, approximately 85% seen only once; the top ten take around 29%. The source of the sample is a study of blood T cell repertoires in COVID-19. Study-level information: Specimens from acute and convalescent COVID-19 originated in the United States, Italy and Spain. Sources were T cells, B-cell-depleted T cells, or PBMCs; the material itself was cDNA or gDNA.

With V trimmed by 3 bases and J by 6 bases, 7 bases remained unmatched. The CDR3 totals 14 residues. Germline CDR1 LGHDT, CDR2 YNNKEL (reference sequence). This sequence originates from a woman of 80 years or more with acute or convalescent COVID-19. The rearrangement joins TRBV3-1 (or the pseudogene TRBV3-2) to TRBJ2-7, with TRBD2 identical over 8 bases. Sequencing was performed on peripheral blood. The CDR3 sequence: CASSHQSGSREQYF. The CDR3 coding sequence is TGTGCCAGCAGCCATCAAAGCGGGAGCCGCGAGCAGTACTTC.